Below are 3 T cell receptor beta chains sequenced from a single sample in a study of blood T cells in healthy people across ages. For the second PCR, which ran for 7 to 11 cycles, a sample-barcoded 5' primer and a J-beta primer mix were used. Using its own MiXCR run on the 5' RACE reads, TCRdb lists one record per CDR3 protein. The repertoire holds about 800,000 distinct CDR3 sequences, with approximately 25% as singletons. These data were also filed under a second study, of T cells of mothers and their children.

Sequenced material: blood. The receptors were gathered from a boy under 18 in good health.

The chain is built from TRBV12-3 or TRBV12-4 and TRBJ1-2; possible D gene TRBD1, 6 bases. Trimming stripped 4 bases from V and 3 bases from J, with 12 bases between. The CDR3 sequence is 14 residues long. The CDR3 DNA reads as TGTGCCAGCAGTTCGACAGGACAACACTATGGCTACACCTTC. This encodes CASSSTGQHYGYTF.

This clonotype was counted between two and nine times. The V gene is TRBV7-2, the J gene TRBJ1-3; maybe TRBD1 (5 bases). The germline V and J ends were trimmed by 0 bases and 4 bases, with 7 bases remaining between them. The CDR3 covers 14 residues. The germline CDR1 and CDR2 sequences are SGHTA and FQGNSA. CDR3 sequence: CASSLASGGNTIYF. CDR3 sequence (DNA): TGTGCCAGCAGCTTAGCGTCAGGGGGAAACACCATATATTTT.

A few counts support this clonotype. J is TRBJ2-2 and V is TRBV21-1; the D call of TRBD2 is as the table states it, not checked on the DNA. TRBV21-1 is a pseudogene locus. This CDR3 spans 18 amino acids. CDR3 protein: CASNIPGGGRSNTGELFF. In DNA, the CDR3 is TGTGCCAGCAACATTCCAGGGGGAGGGAGGTCAAACACCGGGGAGCTGTTTTTT.